A selection of T cell receptor beta chains follows, all from one sample in a study of regulatory T cells in long-lasting Graves disease. TCRdb reprocessed the multiplex PCR reads with MiXCR, giving one entry per CDR3 protein. The data show 420,000 or so distinct CDR3 sequences, around 20% seen once. The sequencing used peripheral blood mononuclear cells (PBMCs), collected when the disease was refractory, from a patient treated with antithyroid drugs. These receptors were taken from a female donor with Graves disease. The conserved cysteine and the conserved F or W are not part of the CDR3 here.

v_gene: TRBV2; j_gene: TRBJ1-1; CDR3aa: AAGTDRGRTEAF
v_gene: TRBV14; j_gene: TRBJ2-5; CDR3aa: ASSRRTGGNQETQY
v_gene: TRBV2; j_gene: TRBJ1-3; CDR3aa: ASSDLGGNTIY
v_gene: TRBV4-1; j_gene: TRBJ2-7; CDR3aa: ASSQGPAESSYEQY
v_gene: TRBV6-5; j_gene: TRBJ2-7; CDR3aa: ASSYESRAESYEQY
v_gene: TRBV19; j_gene: TRBJ1-5; CDR3aa: ASSLAGRGNQPQH
v_gene: TRBV10-3; j_gene: TRBJ1-1; CDR3aa: AIRGSTLNTEAF
v_gene: TRBV2; j_gene: TRBJ1-1; CDR3aa: ASGRGVSYTEAF
v_gene: TRBV7-9; j_gene: TRBJ2-3; CDR3aa: ASSSGRTGTDTQY
v_gene: TRBV28; j_gene: TRBJ2-7; CDR3aa: ASGVGQAYEQY
v_gene: TRBV6-1; j_gene: TRBJ1-5; CDR3aa: ICRQGSNQPQH
v_gene: TRBV9; j_gene: TRBJ1-2; CDR3aa: ASSGMGQGGGYT
v_gene: TRBV6-2/TRBV6-3; j_gene: TRBJ1-5; CDR3aa: ASSYSRLIYHQPQH
v_gene: TRBV7-8; j_gene: TRBJ1-5; CDR3aa: ASSDTGYQPQH
v_gene: TRBV19; j_gene: TRBJ2-5; CDR3aa: ASSMTRETQY
v_gene: TRBV30; j_gene: TRBJ2-7; CDR3aa: AWDAGFYEQY
v_gene: TRBV29-1; j_gene: TRBJ2-1; CDR3aa: SSAGYNEQF
v_gene: TRBV2; j_gene: TRBJ2-7; CDR3aa: ASSEERTSGRRDEQY
v_gene: TRBV3-1; j_gene: TRBJ2-7; CDR3aa: ASSPIRSYEQY
v_gene: TRBV7-2; j_gene: TRBJ2-1; CDR3aa: ASSRGAGFSNEQF
v_gene: TRBV27; j_gene: TRBJ2-1; CDR3aa: ASRISYNEQF
v_gene: TRBV20-1; j_gene: TRBJ2-7; CDR3aa: SASLGLAGIVSEQY
v_gene: TRBV29-1; j_gene: TRBJ2-2; CDR3aa: SVGGQGANTGELF
v_gene: TRBV5-1; j_gene: TRBJ1-5; CDR3aa: ASSSRGDQPQH
v_gene: TRBV5-1; j_gene: TRBJ1-1; CDR3aa: ASSGAGPTLEAF
v_gene: TRBV3-1; j_gene: TRBJ2-5; CDR3aa: ASSQTGTQQETQY
v_gene: TRBV5-1; j_gene: TRBJ1-5; CDR3aa: ASSTQGGLNQPQH
v_gene: TRBV28; j_gene: TRBJ1-2; CDR3aa: ASSVEELANYGYT
v_gene: TRBV20-1; j_gene: TRBJ1-6; CDR3aa: SAKDRNSPLH
v_gene: TRBV19; j_gene: TRBJ1-1; CDR3aa: ASSIGENTEAF
v_gene: TRBV28; j_gene: TRBJ1-2; CDR3aa: ASSPYNYGYT
v_gene: TRBV3-1; j_gene: TRBJ2-3; CDR3aa: ASSEGYTQY
v_gene: TRBV20-1; j_gene: TRBJ1-5; CDR3aa: SARIALMGNQPQH
v_gene: TRBV14; j_gene: TRBJ2-7; CDR3aa: ASSQEPLAGGPRQY
v_gene: TRBV19; j_gene: TRBJ2-5; CDR3aa: ASSVLSGTSGETQY
v_gene: TRBV20-1; j_gene: TRBJ2-7; CDR3aa: SASDSYEQY
v_gene: TRBV20-1; j_gene: TRBJ1-1; CDR3aa: SAIDREFEAF